The 32 T cell receptor beta chains below come from one sample, sequenced in a study of siplizumab effects on memory and regulatory T cells. Only in-frame clones appear in the TCRdb table, and some are missing; sequencing was by immunoSEQ multiplex PCR. The sample includes 70,000 to 90,000 clones, around 90% of them seen just once. Sequencing was done on a sample of CD4+ T cells sorted from blood. The receptors come from a human donor in good health.

This chain links TRBV11-2 with TRBJ2-5; a possible D gene is TRBD2 (6 bases). The germline gives CDR1 SGHAT, CDR2 FQNNGV. V was trimmed by 0 bases and J by 0 bases, leaving 11 bases between them. The CDR3 has 16 residues. Here the CDR3 DNA reads TGTGCCAGCAGCTTAGATGGGAAGCGGGACCAAGAGACCCAGTACTTC. Translating gives CASSLDGKRDQETQYF.

This clone came up once. V usage is TRBV18 and J usage is TRBJ2-5, with TRBD1 as a possible D gene (5 bases). This CDR3 region has 14 residues. The V end was cut by 8 bases, the J end by 4 bases, with 17 bases between. CDR1 KGHSH and CDR2 LQKENI come from the germline V gene. This CDR3 is CASASSQGGETQYF. CDR3 nucleotides: TGTGCCAGCGCTTCCAGCCAGGGTGGAGAGACCCAGTACTTC. Together with reference TRBV18 and TRBJ2-5, the CDR3 gives the full variable domain: NAGVMQNPRHLVRRRGQEARLRCSPMKGHSHVYWYRQLPEEGLKFMVYLQKENIIDESGMPKERFSAEFPKEGPSILRIQQVVRGDSAAYFCASASSQGGETQYFGPGTRLLVL.

This clone was observed a single time. V is TRBV19 and J is TRBJ2-1; the D gene is possibly TRBD1 (6 bases). The CDR3 has 15 residues. Germline loops: CDR1 LNHDA, CDR2 SQIVND (reference sequence). V was cut by 4 bases and J by 7 bases, with 17 bases left in between. CDR3: CASSTGAQGRNEQFF. CDR3 coding DNA: TGTGCCAGTAGTACCGGGGCTCAGGGGAGAAATGAGCAGTTCTTC.

This chain links TRBV6-4 with TRBJ1-1; D uncertain. V gave up 6 bases and J gave up 0 bases, with 11 bases separating them. Germline assignment: CDR1 MRHNA and CDR2 SNTAGT. The CDR3 is 14 amino acids. The CDR3 DNA reads as TGTGCCAGCAGGAGGGAGAACATGAACACTGAAGCTTTCTTT. It encodes CASRRENMNTEAFF.

The chain combines TRBV29-1 with TRBJ2-2, with a possible D match to TRBD2 (7 bases). The V and J ends lost 7 bases and 6 bases respectively, with 12 bases between them. The CDR3 spans 12 residues. Germline assignment: CDR1 SQVTM and CDR2 ANQGSEA. The CDR3 reads CSGGGAAGELFF. The CDR3 nucleotides are TGCAGCGGTGGGGGGGCCGCCGGGGAGCTGTTTTTT.

The chain joins TRBV7-3 to TRBJ2-1; D not certain. V was pared by 0 bases and J by 7 bases, with 7 bases between. Germline values: CDR1 SGHTA, CDR2 FQGTGA. CDR3 length equals 13 residues. CDR3: CASSLTYGNEQFF. In DNA form, the CDR3 reads TGTGCCAGCAGCTTAACGTACGGGAATGAGCAGTTCTTC. The full variable domain, its missing parts supplied by reference TRBV7-3 and TRBJ2-1, is GAGVSQTPSNKVTEKGKYVELRCDPISGHTALYWYRQSLGQGPEFLIYFQGTGAADDSGLPNDRFFAVRPEGSVSTLKIQRTERGDSAVYLCASSLTYGNEQFFGPGTRLTVL.

J is TRBJ2-5 and V is TRBV11-3; 8 nucleotides match TRBD2. CDR3 length equals 14 residues. Germline loops: CDR1 SGHNT, CDR2 YENEEA. The J segment lost 2 bases and the V segment lost 4 bases, leaving 3 bases of the junction unmatched. The CDR3: CASSSSGHQETQYF. The CDR3 DNA sequence: TGTGCCAGCAGCTCTAGCGGGCATCAAGAGACCCAGTACTTC.

CDR3 sequence (DNA): TGTGCCACCAGCAGCCACCGGGCCAAACCCCTGAACTACGAGCAGTACTTC. Protein sequence: CATSSHRAKPLNYEQYF. J is TRBJ2-7 and V is TRBV15; D gene ambiguous. Trimming pared 3 bases from V and 3 bases from J, leaving 21 bases between. The CDR3 runs 17 residues. Germline-derived CDR1 and CDR2 are LNHNV and YYDKDF (reference sequence).

The chain carries TRBV7-2 and TRBJ1-1; 11 positions agree with TRBD1. The germline V gene has CDR1 SGHTA and CDR2 FQGNSA. Trimming cost V 5 bases and J 4 bases; bases outside gene matches: 3. The CDR3 is 14 residues long. CDR3 DNA sequence: TGTGCCAGCAGCCGGACAGGGGGCATCACTGAAGCTTTCTTT. Translated, it gives CASSRTGGITEAFF. Combining the CDR3 with reference TRBV7-2 and TRBJ1-1 gives the whole variable domain GAGVSQSPSNKVTEKGKDVELRCDPISGHTALYWYRQSLGQGLEFLIYFQGNSAPDKSGLPSDRFSAERTGGSVSTLTIQRTQQEDSAVYLCASSRTGGITEAFFGQGTRLTVV.

The J gene is TRBJ2-7, the V gene TRBV6-1; TRBD2 agrees at 10 bases. Per germline, CDR1 MNHNS and CDR2 SASEGT. The trim removed 1 base at V and 0 bases at J, leaving 6 bases unmatched. This CDR3 has 17 residues. The CDR3 bases are TGTGCCAGCAGTGAAGTCGGACTAGCGGAGAGCTCCTACGAGCAGTACTTC. It encodes CASSEVGLAESSYEQYF.

The chain employs TRBV19 and TRBJ2-7, with TRBD2 matching 9 bases. Germline lookup yields CDR1 LNHDA and CDR2 SQIVND (reference sequence). CDR3 length equals 15 residues. J gave up 7 bases and V 1 base, and 8 bases lay outside the gene matches. The CDR3 DNA is TGTGCCAGTAGTATAGCGTCTAGCGGGACTATGGAGCAGTACTTC. Its translation is CASSIASSGTMEQYF.

The chain recombines TRBV30 with TRBJ2-5; D is uncertain. CDR1 and CDR2 (germline): GTSNPN, SVGIG (reference sequence). This CDR3 is built from 15 residues. V was shortened by 3 bases and J by 1 base, with 15 bases between the two germline ends. CDR3 amino acids: CAWRPGRATQETQYF. For the CDR3, the DNA is TGTGCCTGGAGGCCCGGCCGAGCGACCCAAGAGACCCAGTACTTC.

The chain employs TRBV7-2 and TRBJ1-1, with unresolved D. This CDR3 comprises 14 residues. CDR1 is SGHTA, CDR2 FQGNSA, per germline. V was shortened by 8 bases and J by 1 base, with 14 bases between the two germline ends. The CDR3 DNA reads TGTGCCAGCCTCCCTTTCGTTTCGAACACTGAAGCTTTCTTT. Protein product: CASLPFVSNTEAFF.

The rearrangement joins TRBV7-6 to TRBJ2-1; TRBD2 matches 9 bases. J was trimmed by 4 bases and V by 5 bases; bases with no gene match: 12. CDR1 SGHVS and CDR2 FNYEAQ come from the germline V gene. The CDR3 contains 17 residues. As DNA, the CDR3 is TGTGCCAGCAGCCTAAGAAATAGCGGGAGCGGGTACAATGAGCAGTTCTTC. Amino acids: CASSLRNSGSGYNEQFF. The whole variable domain, remainder taken from reference TRBV7-6 and TRBJ2-1, is GAGVSQSPRYKVTKRGQDVALRCDPISGHVSLYWYRQALGQGPEFLTYFNYEAQQDKSGLPNDRFSAERPEGSISTLTIQRTEQRDSAMYRCASSLRNSGSGYNEQFFGPGTRLTVL.

The chain employs TRBV7-9 and TRBJ2-1; D unresolved. CDR1 is SEHNR, CDR2 FQNEAQ, per germline (reference sequence). There are 17 residues in the CDR3. V lost 5 bases to trimming and J lost 5 bases, with 22 bases between them. CDR3 nucleotides: TGTGCCAGCAGCCCCGGAGTCACGAGAAGAGGAAACAATGAGCAGTTCTTC. Encoded protein: CASSPGVTRRGNNEQFF. Supplemented by reference TRBV7-9 and TRBJ2-1, the full variable domain reads DTGVSQNPRHKITKRGQNVTFRCDPISEHNRLYWYRQTLGQGPEFLTYFQNEAQLEKSRLLSDRFSAERPKGSFSTLEIQRTEQGDSAMYLCASSPGVTRRGNNEQFFGPGTRLTVL.

The chain uses TRBV4-1 and TRBJ1-3, with D uncertain. The CDR3 has 17 residues. Trimming stripped 6 bases from V and 0 bases from J, with 18 bases between. The germline CDR1 and CDR2 sequences are MGHRA and YSYEKL. CDR3 nucleotides: TGCGCCAGCAGACCCGGACTGCGAGGGATCTCTGGAAACACCATATATTTT. Translating gives CASRPGLRGISGNTIYF.

V and J are TRBV6-5 and TRBJ2-3; no reliable D call. The V end was cut by 6 bases, the J end by 2 bases, with 12 bases between. Per the germline V gene, CDR1 is MNHEY and CDR2 is SVGAGI. This CDR3 contains 14 residues. The CDR3: CASRRSGATDTQYF. The DNA for the CDR3 is TGTGCCAGCAGGCGGTCGGGCGCCACAGATACGCAGTATTTT.

CDR3 loop: CATEGGSGRGTGELFF. The CDR3 DNA sequence: TGTGCCACCGAGGGGGGTAGCGGGAGGGGTACCGGGGAGCTGTTTTTT. V is TRBV19 and J is TRBJ2-2; TRBD2 matches 11 bases. The CDR3 totals 16 residues. The ends lost 10 bases at V and 5 bases at J; junction bases unmatched: 12. Germline CDR1 LNHDA, CDR2 SQIVND (reference sequence). Drawing the rest from reference TRBV19 and TRBJ2-2, the complete variable domain is DGGITQSPKYLFRKEGQNVTLSCEQNLNHDAMYWYRQDPGQGLRLIYYSQIVNDFQKGDIAEGYSVSREKKESFPLTVTSAQKNPTAFYLCATEGGSGRGTGELFFGEGSRLTVL.

CDR3 in amino acids: CASSMGSVTRGTYNEQFF. DNA for the CDR3: TGCGCCAGCAGCATGGGGTCCGTTACGCGGGGGACTTACAATGAGCAGTTCTTC. This chain connects TRBV5-1 to TRBJ2-1; 7 nucleotides match TRBD2. CDR1 and CDR2 (germline): SGHRS, YFSETQ. Trimming at V came to 4 bases and at J to 4 bases, leaving 17 bases not matched to a gene. This CDR3 has 18 residues.

The CDR3 sequence is CASTERQGGSQPQHF. In DNA, the CDR3 is TGTGCCAGCACCGAGAGGCAGGGGGGGTCTCAGCCCCAGCATTTT. The V call is TRBV6-1, the J call TRBJ1-5; 7 positions agree with TRBD1. J lost 6 bases, V lost 7 bases, and 12 bases had no gene match. CDR3 length: 15 residues. CDR1 and CDR2 (germline): MNHNS, SASEGT.

The chain links TRBV7-9 to TRBJ2-3; 9 nucleotides match TRBD2. CDR1 and CDR2 from the germline V gene are SEHNR and FQNEAQ (reference sequence). The CDR3 is 15 residues long. V trimming: 5 bases; J trimming: 2 bases; junction bases outside the gene matches: 5. The CDR3 DNA follows: TGTGCCAGCAGCCCTAGACTAGCGGCCACAGATACGCAGTATTTT. This encodes CASSPRLAATDTQYF.

This chain uses TRBV5-1 with TRBJ2-2; D not resolved. Germline CDR1 SGHRS, CDR2 YFSETQ. With 0 bases removed from V and 4 bases from J, the gap between germline ends came to 16 bases. CDR3 size: 17 residues. CDR3 sequence reads: CASSLESLGPFTGELFF. The CDR3 DNA follows: TGCGCCAGCAGCTTGGAATCCTTGGGTCCCTTCACCGGGGAGCTGTTTTTT.

The V call is TRBV6-6, the J call TRBJ1-1; TRBD1 is a possible D gene (6 bases). V shed 7 bases and J shed 6 bases, with 18 bases lying between them. Per germline, CDR1 MNHNY and CDR2 SVGAGI (reference sequence). The CDR3 covers 14 residues. This CDR3 reads CASTPFGGIAEAFF. For the CDR3, the DNA is TGTGCCAGCACCCCATTCGGGGGCATCGCTGAAGCTTTCTTT.

This rearrangement joins TRBV9 to TRBJ1-3; 7 bases are a match to TRBD1. CDR1 and CDR2 (germline): SGDLS, YYNGEE. There are 16 residues in the CDR3. Losses at the gene ends were 3 bases for V and 2 bases for J; bases not matched to a gene: 8. The CDR3 DNA follows: TGTGCCAGCAGCGGGGGACAGTCTCTCGCTGGAAACACCATATATTTT. It specifies CASSGGQSLAGNTIYF.

The chain joins TRBV7-9 to TRBJ2-2, with TRBD2 matching over 14 bases. Per germline, CDR1 SEHNR and CDR2 FQNEAQ (reference sequence). V trimming: 5 bases; J trimming: 3 bases; junction bases outside the gene matches: 5. CDR3 size: 17 residues. CDR3 sequence: CASSPGLAGAYTGELFF. The DNA of the CDR3 is TGTGCCAGCAGCCCGGGACTAGCGGGAGCCTACACCGGGGAGCTGTTTTTT.

This chain uses TRBV2 with TRBJ2-1; 8 nucleotides agree with TRBD2. The CDR3 contains 15 residues. The J segment lost 0 bases and the V segment lost 8 bases, leaving 6 bases of the junction unmatched. Germline values: CDR1 SNHLY, CDR2 FYNNEI. The CDR3, as DNA: TGTGCCAGCGCCGCCGCGGGAGGCTCCTACAATGAGCAGTTCTTC. Residues: CASAAAGGSYNEQFF.

A few counts support this clone. This chain uses TRBV11-2 with TRBJ2-5; the D is unclear. Trimming pared 4 bases from V and 1 base from J, leaving 10 bases between. CDR1 SGHAT and CDR2 FQNNGV come from the germline V gene. CDR3 length: 14 residues. CDR3 sequence reads: CASSSLSVQETQYF. DNA of the CDR3: TGTGCCAGCAGCTCACTGTCGGTCCAAGAGACCCAGTACTTC.

The V and J genes are TRBV2 and TRBJ2-7; D is uncertain. This CDR3 has 13 amino acids. In germline, CDR1 is SNHLY, CDR2 FYNNEI. V shed 5 bases and J shed 4 bases, with 12 bases lying between them. CDR3 region: CASSLLLVYEQYF. The DNA of the CDR3 is TGTGCCAGCAGTTTACTTCTGGTGTACGAGCAGTACTTC.

The chain uses TRBV4-1 and TRBJ1-1; D remains ambiguous. With 1 base removed from V and 0 bases from J, the gap between germline ends came to 6 bases. The length of the CDR3 is 14 residues. From germline, CDR1 is MGHRA and CDR2 YSYEKL. The CDR3 reads CASSQGSMNTEAFF. The CDR3 DNA reads TGCGCCAGCAGCCAAGGTAGTATGAACACTGAAGCTTTCTTT.

V is TRBV2 and J is TRBJ1-2; TRBD1 matches 11 bases. The CDR3 loop spans 14 amino acids. Germline CDR1 is SNHLY and CDR2 is FYNNEI. The trim removed 6 bases at V and 8 bases at J, leaving 8 bases unmatched. The CDR3 DNA sequence: TGTGCCAGCAGGGTCGGACAGGGGGCGACCGGCTACACCTTC. It encodes CASRVGQGATGYTF.

The gene calls are TRBV4-1 and TRBJ2-7; 7 bases align to TRBD1. Germline V CDR1 and CDR2: MGHRA, YSYEKL. V dropped 0 bases and J dropped 4; count of bases not matched to a gene: 9. This CDR3 region has 16 residues. Here the CDR3 reads CASSQEGGQTFYEQYF. Written as DNA, the CDR3 is TGCGCCAGCAGCCAAGAAGGGGGACAGACCTTTTACGAGCAGTACTTC.

This clone was seen once. V gene TRBV7-9 combines with J gene TRBJ2-7; possibly TRBD1 for D (5 bases). V lost 4 bases and J lost 2, with 9 bases in between. Germline CDR1 reads SEHNR; CDR2 reads FQNEAQ (reference sequence). CDR3 size: 13 residues. The CDR3 loop reads CASSSTATYEQYF. CDR3 nucleotides: TGTGCCAGCAGCTCGACAGCTACCTACGAGCAGTACTTC.